This entry lists 14 T cell receptor beta chains sequenced from one sample in a study of cytomegalovirus exposure and HLA in healthy donors. Amplification used 60 Vbeta primers and 13 Jbeta primers. Method: immunoSEQ multiplex PCR; TCRdb's copy keeps in-frame clones and lacks some. The sample consists of 150,000 or so clones, 80% of them appearing once. Sequencing input: PBMCs. Every receptor here comes from a man aged 25 to 40 in good health and CMV-seropositive.

The chain employs TRBV28 and TRBJ2-3; tentatively, D is TRBD1 (6 bases). Germline values: CDR1 MDHEN, CDR2 SYDVKM. The V end lost 5 bases, the J end lost 5 bases, and 20 bases lay between the germline ends. The length of the CDR3 is 16 residues. This CDR3 reads CASSENRVSSVDTQYF. As DNA, the CDR3 is TGTGCCAGCAGTGAGAACAGGGTTTCTTCTGTAGATACGCAGTATTTT.

This chain joins TRBV7-9 and TRBJ2-3; 7 bases are a match to TRBD2. CDR3 length equals 15 residues. The germline gives CDR1 SEHNR, CDR2 FQNEAQ (reference sequence). The junction had 6 bases not matched to a gene; V was cut back by 6 bases and J by 0 bases. CDR3 region: CASRPAGQSTDTQYF. DNA of the CDR3: TGTGCCAGCAGACCAGCGGGGCAAAGCACAGATACGCAGTATTTT.

The chain joins TRBV7-8 to TRBJ2-3; D uncertain. The CDR3 totals 12 residues. The germline gives CDR1 SGHVS, CDR2 FQNEAQ. Trimming cost V 5 bases and J 10 bases, with 13 bases left between them. The CDR3 here is CASSPPGSPQYF. The CDR3 nucleotides read TGTGCCAGCAGCCCCCCCGGTTCGCCGCAGTATTTT.

This clone was detected only a few times. J is TRBJ2-1 and V is TRBV11-2, with D perhaps matching TRBD2 (5 bases). V dropped 0 bases and J dropped 7 bases, with 10 bases sitting between them. The germline CDR1 and CDR2 sequences are SGHAT and FQNNGV. The CDR3 is 14 amino acids. The chain's CDR3 is CASSLEASWNEQFF. In DNA form, the CDR3 reads TGTGCCAGCAGCTTAGAAGCTAGCTGGAATGAGCAGTTCTTC.

The V and J genes are TRBV30 and TRBJ1-2; the D gene is possibly TRBD1 (5 bases). Trimming cost V 0 bases and J 1 base, with 21 bases left between them. The germline CDR1 and CDR2 sequences are GTSNPN and SVGIG (reference sequence). CDR3 length: 18 residues. The CDR3 region is CAWSVGQGRTWRNYGYTF. CDR3 DNA: TGTGCCTGGAGTGTAGGCCAGGGAAGGACCTGGCGTAACTATGGCTACACCTTC.

The rearrangement uses TRBV13 and TRBJ2-2; D remains unclear. Germline V gene sequence: CDR1 PRHDT, CDR2 FYEKMQ (reference sequence). With 0 bases removed from V and 5 bases from J, the gap between germline ends came to 4 bases. The CDR3 spans 13 residues. The chain's CDR3 is CASSLGRTGELFF. CDR3 nucleotide sequence: TGTGCCAGCAGCTTAGGGCGAACCGGGGAGCTGTTTTTT.

The chain carries TRBV5-6 and TRBJ2-5, with 11 bases aligning to TRBD2. Germline V lookup: CDR1 SGHDT, CDR2 YYEEEE. V shed 5 bases and J 4 bases; nucleotides not matched to a gene: 4. This CDR3 has 14 amino acids. The chain's CDR3 is CASSWTSGRETQYF. CDR3 sequence (DNA): TGTGCCAGCAGTTGGACTAGCGGGCGAGAGACCCAGTACTTC.

The chain recombines TRBV29-1 with TRBJ1-1; tentative D call: TRBD1 (5 bases). Trimming took off 7 bases at V and 0 bases at J, with 12 bases between the two ends. Per the germline V gene, CDR1 is SQVTM and CDR2 is ANQGSEA. The length of the CDR3 is 13 residues. The CDR3 sequence: CSAGRQMNTEAFF. CDR3 DNA sequence: TGCAGCGCCGGGAGACAGATGAACACTGAAGCTTTCTTT. Full variable domain (outside the CDR3, taken from reference TRBV29-1 and TRBJ1-1): SAVISQKPSRDICQRGTSLTIQCQVDSQVTMMFWYRQQPGQSLTLIATANQGSEATYESGFVIDKFPISRPNLTFSTLTVSNMSPEDSSIYLCSAGRQMNTEAFFGQGTRLTVV.

The chain recombines TRBV29-1 with TRBJ2-5, with TRBD2 identical over 7 bases. The CDR3 runs to 11 residues. Germline-derived CDR1 and CDR2 are SQVTM and ANQGSEA. V shed 3 bases, J shed 5 bases, and the junction held 0 bases outside the gene matches. In nucleotides, the CDR3 is TGCAGCGTTGAGCGGGGGGAGACCCAGTACTTC. Translated: CSVERGETQYF.

The chain couples TRBV14 to TRBJ1-1; D not resolved. The CDR3 contains 13 residues. Trimming took off 5 bases at V and 0 bases at J, with 7 bases between the two ends. Germline lookup yields CDR1 SGHDN and CDR2 FVKESK. The CDR3 DNA sequence: TGTGCCAGCAGCTCGTCTATGAACACTGAAGCTTTCTTT. This gives the protein CASSSSMNTEAFF.

This clone was found a few times. The rearrangement uses TRBV28 and TRBJ2-3; TRBD1 matches 8 bases. There are 18 residues in the CDR3. Germline V gene sequence: CDR1 MDHEN, CDR2 SYDVKM. Trimming took 6 bases from V and 8 from J; bases not matched to a gene: 22. CDR3 sequence (DNA): TGTGCCAGCAGCGTGCGTATGGCAGGGGGCTTGGTGCTAGGTACGCAGTATTTT. Translation: CASSVRMAGGLVLGTQYF. The full variable domain, with the rest looked up from reference TRBV28 and TRBJ2-3, is DVKVTQSSRYLVKRTGEKVFLECVQDMDHENMFWYRQDPGLGLRLIYFSYDVKMKEKGDIPEGYSVSREKKERFSLILESASTNQTSMYLCASSVRMAGGLVLGTQYFGPGTRLTVL.

This chain joins TRBV19 and TRBJ2-1; TRBD1 agrees at 7 bases. Trimming removed 7 bases from V and 5 bases from J; junction bases left unmatched: 11. Germline V gene sequence: CDR1 LNHDA, CDR2 SQIVND (reference sequence). The length of the CDR3 is 15 residues. The CDR3 region has the DNA TGTGCCAGTAATGACGCCTACAGGGGCAACAATGAGCAGTTCTTC. This translates into CASNDAYRGNNEQFF. The variable domain in full, completed from reference TRBV19 and TRBJ2-1, reads DGGITQSPKYLFRKEGQNVTLSCEQNLNHDAMYWYRQDPGQGLRLIYYSQIVNDFQKGDIAEGYSVSREKKESFPLTVTSAQKNPTAFYLCASNDAYRGNNEQFFGPGTRLTVL.

V gene TRBV18 combines with J gene TRBJ2-7; TRBD2 might be the D (6 bases). V was shortened by 4 bases and J by 5 bases, with 12 bases between the two germline ends. CDR1 KGHSH and CDR2 LQKENI come from the germline V gene. CDR3 length: 13 residues. As DNA, the CDR3 is TGTGCCAGCTCACGCTCGGGGGTCGACGAGCAGTACTTC. The encoded protein is CASSRSGVDEQYF.

The chain carries TRBV7-2 and TRBJ2-7, with 10 bases that match TRBD2. Germline CDR1 reads SGHTA; CDR2 reads FQGNSA. V dropped 1 base and J dropped 6; count of bases not matched to a gene: 9. CDR3 length: 16 residues. For the CDR3, the DNA is TGTGCCAGCAGCTTAGAGGCTAGCGGGAGTAGGCGCGAGCAGTACTTC. Amino acid sequence: CASSLEASGSRREQYF. Filled out from reference TRBV7-2 and TRBJ2-7, the complete variable domain reads GAGVSQSPSNKVTEKGKDVELRCDPISGHTALYWYRQSLGQGLEFLIYFQGNSAPDKSGLPSDRFSAERTGGSVSTLTIQRTQQEDSAVYLCASSLEASGSRREQYFGPGTRLTVT.